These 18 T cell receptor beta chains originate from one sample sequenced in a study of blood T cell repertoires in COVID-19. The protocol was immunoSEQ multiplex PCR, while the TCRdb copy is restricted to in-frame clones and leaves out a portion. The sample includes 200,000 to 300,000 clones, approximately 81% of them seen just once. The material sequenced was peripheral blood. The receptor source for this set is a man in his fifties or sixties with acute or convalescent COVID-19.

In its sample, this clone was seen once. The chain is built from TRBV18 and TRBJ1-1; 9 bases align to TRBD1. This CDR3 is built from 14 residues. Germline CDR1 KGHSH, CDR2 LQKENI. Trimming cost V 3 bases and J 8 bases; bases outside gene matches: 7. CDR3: CASSPPGQGGEAFF. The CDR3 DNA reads TGTGCCAGCTCACCCCCGGGACAGGGAGGGGAAGCTTTCTTT.

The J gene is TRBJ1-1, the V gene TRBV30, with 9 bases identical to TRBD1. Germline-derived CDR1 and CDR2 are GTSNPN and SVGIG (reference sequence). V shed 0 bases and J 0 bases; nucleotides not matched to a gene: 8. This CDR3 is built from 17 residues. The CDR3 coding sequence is TGTGCCTGGAGTGTCTTTCCCGGGACAGGGATGAACACTGAAGCTTTCTTT. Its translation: CAWSVFPGTGMNTEAFF.

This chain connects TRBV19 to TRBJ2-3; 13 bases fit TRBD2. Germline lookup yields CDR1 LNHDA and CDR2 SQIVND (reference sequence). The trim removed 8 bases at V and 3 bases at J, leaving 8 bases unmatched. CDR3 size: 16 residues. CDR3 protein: CASLPTSGGATDTQYF. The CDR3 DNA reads TGTGCCAGTCTCCCTACTAGCGGGGGGGCGACAGATACGCAGTATTTT.

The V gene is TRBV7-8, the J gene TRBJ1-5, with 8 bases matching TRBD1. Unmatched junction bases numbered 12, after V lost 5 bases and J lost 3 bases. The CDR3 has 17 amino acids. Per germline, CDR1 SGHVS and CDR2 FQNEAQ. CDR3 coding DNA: TGTGCCAGCAGCCAATATGAGGGACAGGTGACCAATCAGCCCCAGCATTTT. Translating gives CASSQYEGQVTNQPQHF.

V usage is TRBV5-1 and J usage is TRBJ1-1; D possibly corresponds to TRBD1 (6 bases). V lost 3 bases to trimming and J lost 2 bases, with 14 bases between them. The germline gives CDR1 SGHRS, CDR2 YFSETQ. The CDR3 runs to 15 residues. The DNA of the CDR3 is TGCGCCAGCAGCTCAATTAACAGGGAAAACACTGAAGCTTTCTTT. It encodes CASSSINRENTEAFF.

CDR3 nucleotide sequence: TGTGCCAGCAGCCGAGCCGGGGCGGGAGTCCACGAGCAGTACTTC. Encoded protein: CASSRAGAGVHEQYF. The gene calls are TRBV3-1 (or the pseudogene TRBV3-2) and TRBJ2-7; 7 nucleotides agree with TRBD2. Germline-derived CDR1 and CDR2 are LGHDT and YNNKEL (reference sequence). With V trimmed by 4 bases and J by 5 bases, 11 bases remained unmatched. CDR3 size: 15 residues.

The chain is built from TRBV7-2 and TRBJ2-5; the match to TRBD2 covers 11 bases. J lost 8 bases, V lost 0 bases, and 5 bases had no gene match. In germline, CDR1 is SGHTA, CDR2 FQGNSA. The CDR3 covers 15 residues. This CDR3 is CASSLASTSGSTQYF. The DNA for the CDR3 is TGTGCCAGCAGCTTAGCTTCTACTAGCGGGAGCACCCAGTACTTC. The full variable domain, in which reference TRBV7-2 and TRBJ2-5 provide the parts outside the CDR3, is GAGVSQSPSNKVTEKGKDVELRCDPISGHTALYWYRQSLGQGLEFLIYFQGNSAPDKSGLPSDRFSAERTGGSVSTLTIQRTQQEDSAVYLCASSLASTSGSTQYFGPGTRLLVL.

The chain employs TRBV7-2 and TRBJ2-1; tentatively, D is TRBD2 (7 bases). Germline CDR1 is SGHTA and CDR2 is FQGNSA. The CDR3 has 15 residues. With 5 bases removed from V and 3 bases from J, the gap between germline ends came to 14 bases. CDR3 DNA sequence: TGTGCCAGCAGCCTCAGGGAGGGGGACTACAATGAGCAGTTCTTC. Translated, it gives CASSLREGDYNEQFF.

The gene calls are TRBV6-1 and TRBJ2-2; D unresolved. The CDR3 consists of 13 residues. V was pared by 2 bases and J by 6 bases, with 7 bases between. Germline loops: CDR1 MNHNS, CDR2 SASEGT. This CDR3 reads CASSESEAGELFF. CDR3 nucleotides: TGTGCCAGCAGTGAATCAGAGGCCGGGGAGCTGTTTTTT.

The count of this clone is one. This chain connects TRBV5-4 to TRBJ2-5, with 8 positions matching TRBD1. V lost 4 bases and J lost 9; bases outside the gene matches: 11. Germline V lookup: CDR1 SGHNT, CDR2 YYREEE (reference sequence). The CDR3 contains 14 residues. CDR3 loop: CASSRTGRGEAQYF. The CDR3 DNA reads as TGTGCCAGCAGCCGGACAGGGCGAGGCGAGGCCCAGTACTTC.

CDR3 sequence: CASTARYTEAFF. CDR3 nucleotide sequence: TGTGCCAGCACCGCCCGGTACACTGAAGCTTTCTTT. This chain links TRBV5-8 with TRBJ1-1, with D unresolved. Germline lookup yields CDR1 SGHTS and CDR2 YDEGEE. This CDR3 is 12 amino acids long. V lost 6 bases, J lost 3 bases, and 9 bases lay in between.

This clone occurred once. In nucleotides, the CDR3 is TGTGCCAGCAGCCAAGCTCTAGCGGGGGCCTCGAACACCGGGGAGCTGTTTTTT. This codes for CASSQALAGASNTGELFF. The chain uses TRBV3-1 (or the pseudogene TRBV3-2) and TRBJ2-2; 10 bases fit TRBD2. Germline lookup yields CDR1 LGHDT and CDR2 YNNKEL (reference sequence). This CDR3 is built from 18 residues. The trim removed 1 base at V and 0 bases at J, leaving 5 bases unmatched.

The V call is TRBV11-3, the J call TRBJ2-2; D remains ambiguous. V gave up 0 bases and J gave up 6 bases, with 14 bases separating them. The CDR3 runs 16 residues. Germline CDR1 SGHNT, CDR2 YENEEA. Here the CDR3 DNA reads TGTGCCAGCAGCTTAGATTCCCTTTGGAGCCCCGGGGAGCTGTTTTTT. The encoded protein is CASSLDSLWSPGELFF. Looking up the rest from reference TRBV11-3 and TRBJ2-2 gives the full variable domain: EAGVVQSPRYKIIEKKQPVAFWCNPISGHNTLYWYLQNLGQGPELLIRYENEEAVDDSQLPKDRFSAERLKGVDSTLKIQPAELGDSAVYLCASSLDSLWSPGELFFGEGSRLTVL.

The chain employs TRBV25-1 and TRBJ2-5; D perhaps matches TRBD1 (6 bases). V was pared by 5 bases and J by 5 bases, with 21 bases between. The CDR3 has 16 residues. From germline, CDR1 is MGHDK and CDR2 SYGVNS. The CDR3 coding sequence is TGTGCCAGCAGTAAGCAGGGGCGCGAGGCCATCGAGACCCAGTACTTC. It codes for CASSKQGREAIETQYF.

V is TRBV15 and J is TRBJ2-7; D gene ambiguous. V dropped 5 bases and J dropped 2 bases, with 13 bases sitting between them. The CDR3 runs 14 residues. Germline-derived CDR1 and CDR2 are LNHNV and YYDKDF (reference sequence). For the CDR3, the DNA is TGTGCCACCAGCCCCCCCAGCGACCCCTACGAGCAGTACTTC. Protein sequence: CATSPPSDPYEQYF.

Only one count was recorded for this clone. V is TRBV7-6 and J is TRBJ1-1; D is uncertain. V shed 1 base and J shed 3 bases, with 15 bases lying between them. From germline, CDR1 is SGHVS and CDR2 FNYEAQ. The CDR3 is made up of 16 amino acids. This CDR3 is CASSLEGGLRHTEAFF. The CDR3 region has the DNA TGTGCCAGCAGCTTAGAAGGTGGGCTTAGGCACACTGAAGCTTTCTTT.

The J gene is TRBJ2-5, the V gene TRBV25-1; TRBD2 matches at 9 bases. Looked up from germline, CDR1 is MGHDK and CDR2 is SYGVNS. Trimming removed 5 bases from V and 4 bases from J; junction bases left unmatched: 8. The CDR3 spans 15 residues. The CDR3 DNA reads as TGTGCCAGCAGTTTCCATAGCGGGAGAGTAGAGACCCAGTACTTC. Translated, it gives CASSFHSGRVETQYF.

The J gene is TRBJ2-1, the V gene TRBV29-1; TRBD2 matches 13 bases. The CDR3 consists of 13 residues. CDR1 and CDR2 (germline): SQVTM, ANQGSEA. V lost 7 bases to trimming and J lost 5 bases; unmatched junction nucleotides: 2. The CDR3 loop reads CSAGTSGNNEQFF. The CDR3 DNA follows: TGCAGCGCCGGGACTAGCGGGAACAATGAGCAGTTCTTC.